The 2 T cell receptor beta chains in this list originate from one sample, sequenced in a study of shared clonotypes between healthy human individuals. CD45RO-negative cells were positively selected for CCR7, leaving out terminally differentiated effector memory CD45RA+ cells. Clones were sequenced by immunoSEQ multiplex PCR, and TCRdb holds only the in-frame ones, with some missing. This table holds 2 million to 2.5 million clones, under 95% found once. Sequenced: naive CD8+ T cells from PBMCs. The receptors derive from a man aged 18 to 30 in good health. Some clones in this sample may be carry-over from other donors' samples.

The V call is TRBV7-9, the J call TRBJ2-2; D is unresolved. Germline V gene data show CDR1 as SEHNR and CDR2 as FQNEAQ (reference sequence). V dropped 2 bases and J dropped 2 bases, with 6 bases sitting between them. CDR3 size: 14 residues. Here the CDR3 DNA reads TGTGCCAGCAGCTTACCTCTTAACACCGGGGAGCTGTTTTTT. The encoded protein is CASSLPLNTGELFF.

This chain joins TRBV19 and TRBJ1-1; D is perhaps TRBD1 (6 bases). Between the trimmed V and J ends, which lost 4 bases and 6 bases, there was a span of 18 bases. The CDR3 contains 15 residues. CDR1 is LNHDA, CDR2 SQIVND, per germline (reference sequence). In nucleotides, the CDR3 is TGTGCCAGTAGTAACGGGGGGGGGCCTAAGGCTGAAGCTTTCTTT. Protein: CASSNGGGPKAEAFF.